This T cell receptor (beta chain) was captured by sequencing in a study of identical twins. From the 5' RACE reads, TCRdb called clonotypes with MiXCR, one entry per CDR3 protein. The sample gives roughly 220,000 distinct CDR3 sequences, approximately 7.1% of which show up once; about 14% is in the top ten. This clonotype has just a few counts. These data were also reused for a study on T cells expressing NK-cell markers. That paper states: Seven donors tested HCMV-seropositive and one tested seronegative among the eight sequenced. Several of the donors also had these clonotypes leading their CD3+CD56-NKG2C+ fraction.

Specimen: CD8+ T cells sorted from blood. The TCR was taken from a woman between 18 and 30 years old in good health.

CDR3 in DNA: TGCGCCAGCAGCCAAGATCTAGCGGTAGCGGGTAGGGTCGGGGAGCTGTTTTTT. Translated: CASSQDLAVAGRVGELFF. The chain has TRBV4-3 and TRBJ2-2; 7 nucleotides agree with TRBD2. The CDR3 contains 18 residues. CDR1 LGHNA and CDR2 YSLEER come from the germline V gene. V was clipped by 0 bases and J by 7 bases; unmatched bases: 14.